These 21 T cell receptor beta chains came from one sample sequenced in a study of T cell repertoires in ileal Crohn's disease. TCRdb's table, derived via immunoSEQ multiplex PCR, lists solely in-frame clones and lacks some. The repertoire has under 20,000 clones, approximately 72% of them found once; the top ten carry less than 5%. Time point specified: neoterminal ileum biopsy at postoperative endoscopy, about 6 months after surgery. Sequenced sample: ileal tissue. The receptors stem from an adult with Crohn's disease.

V usage is TRBV30 and J usage is TRBJ1-6, with D perhaps TRBD1 (6 bases). V gave up 1 base and J gave up 7 bases, with 14 bases separating them. The CDR3 length is 15 residues. In germline, CDR1 is GTSNPN, CDR2 SVGIG (reference sequence). CDR3 in amino acids: CAWSEFVQGNSPLHF. CDR3 nucleotide sequence: TGTGCCTGGAGTGAGTTTGTACAGGGCAATTCACCCCTCCACTTT.

The chain employs TRBV2 and TRBJ2-2; the D gene is possibly TRBD2 (6 bases). Germline V CDR1 and CDR2: SNHLY, FYNNEI. The CDR3 sequence is 15 residues long. Trimming pared 5 bases from V and 3 bases from J, leaving 13 bases between. The CDR3 nucleotides are TGTGCCAGCAGTTGGGACTTGGGGGACACCGGGGAGCTGTTTTTT. It yields the protein CASSWDLGDTGELFF.

The V gene is TRBV29-1, the J gene TRBJ2-2, with D possibly TRBD2 on 6 matching bases. The V gene's germline CDR1 is SQVTM and CDR2 ANQGSEA. V was shortened by 6 bases and J by 5 bases, with 16 bases between the two germline ends. The CDR3 length is 14 residues. The CDR3: CSVQPGGRTGELFF. The CDR3 DNA is TGCAGCGTCCAGCCTGGAGGGAGGACCGGGGAGCTGTTTTTT.

The J gene is TRBJ1-2, the V gene TRBV30; TRBD1 is a possible D gene (6 bases). This CDR3 region has 17 residues. The germline V gene has CDR1 GTSNPN and CDR2 SVGIG (reference sequence). V lost 2 bases and J 7 bases, leaving 26 bases between the germline ends. The CDR3 reads CAWSKKTWQGSGSGYTF. The CDR3 region has the DNA TGTGCCTGGAGTAAAAAAACTTGGCAGGGGTCAGGGAGTGGCTACACCTTC.

The genes are TRBV19 and TRBJ2-1, with 7 nucleotides matching TRBD1. The V gene's germline CDR1 is LNHDA and CDR2 SQIVND (reference sequence). The CDR3 length is 15 residues. Trimming cost V 6 bases and J 7 bases; bases outside gene matches: 12. CDR3: CASRAGGKQVNEQFF. In nucleotides, the CDR3 is TGTGCCAGTAGGGCAGGGGGTAAGCAAGTGAATGAGCAGTTCTTC.

The rearrangement uses TRBV7-2 and TRBJ1-6, with 8 bases that match TRBD1. Germline V lookup: CDR1 SGHTA, CDR2 FQGNSA. V gave up 4 bases and J gave up 5 bases; unmatched junction bases: 4. The CDR3 runs 15 residues. DNA for the CDR3: TGTGCCAGCAGCTACAGGGGGAAGGATAATTCACCCCTCCACTTT. Amino acid sequence: CASSYRGKDNSPLHF.

V usage is TRBV5-6 and J usage is TRBJ1-3, with D unclear. CDR3 length equals 13 residues. V was trimmed by 4 bases and J by 4 bases, leaving 9 bases between them. Germline V gene lookup returns CDR1 SGHDT and CDR2 YYEEEE. DNA for the CDR3: TGTGCCAGCAGCCGATTACAGGGAAACACCATATATTTT. Translation: CASSRLQGNTIYF.

The V and J genes are TRBV30 and TRBJ1-1, with D possibly matching TRBD1 (6 bases). Germline values: CDR1 GTSNPN, CDR2 SVGIG (reference sequence). The CDR3 has 15 amino acids. V was trimmed by 4 bases and J by 3 bases, leaving 18 bases between them. The CDR3 protein is CAWTRGRGGDTEAFF. Written as DNA, the CDR3 is TGTGCCTGGACCCGGGGTAGGGGGGGCGACACTGAAGCTTTCTTT.

The chain carries TRBV7-2 and TRBJ1-2, with a weak D call TRBD1 (5 bases). Trimming cost V 5 bases and J 1 base, with 11 bases left between them. The CDR3 covers 14 residues. Germline V gene data show CDR1 as SGHTA and CDR2 as FQGNSA. This chain's CDR3 is CASSRGRVNYGYTF. In nucleotides, the CDR3 is TGTGCCAGCAGCCGGGGGAGGGTTAACTATGGCTACACCTTC.

This chain's CDR3 is CASSLGTGSYNEQFF. DNA for the CDR3: TGTGCCAGCAGTCTGGGGACTGGATCCTACAATGAGCAGTTCTTC. The chain is built from TRBV7-9 and TRBJ2-1; tentative D call: TRBD2 (6 bases). CDR3 length: 15 amino acids. CDR1 and CDR2 from the germline V gene are SEHNR and FQNEAQ (reference sequence). V was pared by 6 bases and J by 1 base, with 13 bases between.

The rearrangement links TRBV29-1 to TRBJ2-5; 9 positions match TRBD2. V dropped 5 bases and J dropped 5; count of bases not matched to a gene: 6. Germline CDR1 SQVTM, CDR2 ANQGSEA. CDR3 length: 13 amino acids. The CDR3, as DNA: TGCAGCGTTAGGCTAGCGGGAAGGGAGACCCAGTACTTC. This codes for CSVRLAGRETQYF.

This clone occurred a few times. The chain has TRBV7-8 and TRBJ2-5, with D unclear. V gave up 5 bases and J gave up 1 base, with 11 bases separating them. CDR1 is SGHVS and CDR2 is FQNEAQ in the germline V gene. CDR3 length: 14 amino acids. The CDR3 loop is CASSLYSTQETQYF. The CDR3 DNA follows: TGTGCCAGCAGCCTCTACAGTACCCAAGAGACCCAGTACTTC. The full variable domain, rest sourced from reference TRBV7-8 and TRBJ2-5, is GAGVSQSPRYKVAKRGQDVALRCDPISGHVSLFWYQQALGQGPEFLTYFQNEAQLDKSGLPSDRFFAERPEGSVSTLKIQRTQQEDSAVYLCASSLYSTQETQYFGPGTRLLVL.

V is TRBV5-1 and J is TRBJ2-2, with D possibly matching TRBD2 (6 bases). This CDR3 is built from 15 residues. Germline V gene lookup returns CDR1 SGHRS and CDR2 YFSETQ. Trimming removed 1 base at V and 2 bases at J, with 9 bases between. The CDR3 DNA is TGCGCCAGCAGCTTGATGGGACTTAACACCGGGGAGCTGTTTTTT. It codes for CASSLMGLNTGELFF.

The V and J genes are TRBV7-8 and TRBJ1-1; 9 bases align to TRBD1. V lost 5 bases and J lost 1; bases outside the gene matches: 17. CDR1 and CDR2 from the germline V gene are SGHVS and FQNEAQ. The CDR3 is 19 residues long. CDR3 bases: TGTGCCAGCAGCGCAACCTCCGGGACAGGGTTGGGGGCGAACACTGAAGCTTTCTTT. This codes for CASSATSGTGLGANTEAFF.

The gene calls are TRBV9 and TRBJ2-3; D gene ambiguous. CDR3 length: 14 residues. V lost 0 bases and J lost 2, with 7 bases in between. Germline CDR1 reads SGDLS; CDR2 reads YYNGEE. As DNA, the CDR3 is TGTGCCAGCAGCGTAGATACAGACACAGATACGCAGTATTTT. It is translated as CASSVDTDTDTQYF.

V is TRBV5-1 and J is TRBJ2-5; the match to TRBD2 covers 8 bases. Germline values: CDR1 SGHRS, CDR2 YFSETQ. The CDR3 has 15 amino acids. The V gene end was trimmed by 5 bases and the J gene end by 5 bases; junction bases not matched to a gene: 11. This CDR3 reads CASSRAGEGGETQYF. In DNA form, the CDR3 reads TGCGCCAGCAGTCGAGCGGGAGAGGGGGGGGAGACCCAGTACTTC.

This chain links TRBV29-1 with TRBJ1-3; D call uncertain. V gave up 6 bases and J gave up 0 bases, with 12 bases separating them. This CDR3 has 14 residues. The germline V gene has CDR1 SQVTM and CDR2 ANQGSEA. CDR3 sequence: CSVRRDLSGNTIYF. CDR3 in DNA: TGCAGCGTCAGGCGGGATCTCTCTGGAAACACCATATATTTT.

The chain employs TRBV5-6 and TRBJ1-1; D remains unclear. Germline lookup yields CDR1 SGHDT and CDR2 YYEEEE. This CDR3 contains 14 residues. V lost 2 bases to trimming and J lost 3 bases, with 11 bases between them. CDR3: CASSFGPGDTEAFF. CDR3 in DNA: TGTGCCAGCAGCTTCGGGCCCGGGGACACTGAAGCTTTCTTT.

The genes are TRBV6-1 and TRBJ1-2; 7 nucleotides line up with TRBD1. Germline assignment: CDR1 MNHNS and CDR2 SASEGT. The CDR3 totals 13 residues. With 5 bases clipped from V and 3 bases from J, the junction kept 3 bases outside the gene matches. CDR3 nucleotide sequence: TGTGCCAGCAGTAGGGGGCGTGACTATGGCTACACCTTC. Translated, it gives CASSRGRDYGYTF.

The sample holds a few counts of this clone. The sample carries other DNA sequences with the same CDR3. The chain couples TRBV6-5 to TRBJ1-2; D perhaps matches TRBD1 (5 bases). The CDR3 totals 14 residues. V lost 0 bases and J lost 2, with 7 bases in between. Germline V gene sequence: CDR1 MNHEY, CDR2 SVGAGI. The CDR3 protein is CASSYSSGNYGYTF. The CDR3 nucleotides read TGTGCCAGCAGTTACTCCTCAGGGAACTATGGCTACACCTTC.

The chain joins TRBV7-8 to TRBJ1-5; the match to TRBD1 covers 7 bases. Germline loops: CDR1 SGHVS, CDR2 FQNEAQ. This CDR3 comprises 15 residues. V lost 6 bases, J lost 6 bases, and 11 bases stayed unmatched. The CDR3 sequence: CASSQTTGVFQPQHF. As DNA, the CDR3 is TGTGCCAGCAGTCAAACTACAGGGGTTTTTCAGCCCCAGCATTTT.